This note documents a single TCR beta chain sequence. This sample is drawn from a study of CD8 T cells in Susac syndrome. V gave up 6 bases and J gave up 0 bases; unmatched junction bases: 6. Germline lookup yields CDR1 SQVTM and CDR2 ANQGSEA. The CDR3 contains 14 residues. Random-hexamer reverse transcription was applied to roughly 0.5 to 1 ug RNA. TCRdb used MiXCR to reprocess the immunoSEQ multiplex PCR reads, holding one entry per CDR3 protein. The repertoire includes 180,000 or so distinct CDR3 sequences, more than 90% of them detected once, and around 0.093% sits in the top ten. The clonotype originates from a human donor with multiple sclerosis. The specimen sequenced was CD4+ T cells from PBMCs. The chain combines TRBV29-1 with TRBJ1-1; TRBD1 agrees at 8 bases. CDR3 DNA: TGCAGCGTCACGTCGACAGGGGTGAACACTGAAGCTTTCTTT. Translating it yields CSVTSTGVNTEAFF.